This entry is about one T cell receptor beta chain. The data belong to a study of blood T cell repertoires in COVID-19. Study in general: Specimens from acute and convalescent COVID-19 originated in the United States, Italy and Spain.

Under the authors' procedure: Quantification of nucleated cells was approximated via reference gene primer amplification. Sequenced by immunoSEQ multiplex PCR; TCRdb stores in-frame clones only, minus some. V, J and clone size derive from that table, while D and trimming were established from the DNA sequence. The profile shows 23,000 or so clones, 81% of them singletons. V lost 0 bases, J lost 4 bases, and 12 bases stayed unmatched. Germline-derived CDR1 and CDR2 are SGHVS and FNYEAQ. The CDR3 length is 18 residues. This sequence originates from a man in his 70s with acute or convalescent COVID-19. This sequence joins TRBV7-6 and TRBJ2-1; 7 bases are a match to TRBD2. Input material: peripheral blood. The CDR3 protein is CASSLATSQPWMYNEQFF. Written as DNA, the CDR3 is TGTGCCAGCAGCTTAGCGACTAGCCAGCCCTGGATGTACAATGAGCAGTTCTTC. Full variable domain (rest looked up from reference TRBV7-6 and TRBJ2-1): GAGVSQSPRYKVTKRGQDVALRCDPISGHVSLYWYRQALGQGPEFLTYFNYEAQQDKSGLPNDRFSAERPEGSISTLTIQRTEQRDSAMYRCASSLATSQPWMYNEQFFGPGTRLTVL.